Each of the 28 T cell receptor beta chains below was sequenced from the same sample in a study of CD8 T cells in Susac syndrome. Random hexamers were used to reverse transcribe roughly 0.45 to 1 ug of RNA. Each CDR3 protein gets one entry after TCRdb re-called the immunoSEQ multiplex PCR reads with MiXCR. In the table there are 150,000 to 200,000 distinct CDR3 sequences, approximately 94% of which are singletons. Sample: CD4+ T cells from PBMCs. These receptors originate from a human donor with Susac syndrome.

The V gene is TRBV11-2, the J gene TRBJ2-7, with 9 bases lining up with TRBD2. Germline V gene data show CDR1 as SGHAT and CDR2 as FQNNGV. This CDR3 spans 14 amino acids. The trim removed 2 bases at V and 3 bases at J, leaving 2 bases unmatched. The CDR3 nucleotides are TGTGCCAGCAGCTTACGCGGGGGGGACTACGAGCAGTACTTC. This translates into CASSLRGGDYEQYF. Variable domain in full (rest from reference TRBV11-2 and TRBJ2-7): EAGVAQSPRYKIIEKRQSVAFWCNPISGHATLYWYQQILGQGPKLLIQFQNNGVVDDSQLPKDRFSAERLKGVDSTLKIQPAKLEDSAVYLCASSLRGGDYEQYFGPGTRLTVT.

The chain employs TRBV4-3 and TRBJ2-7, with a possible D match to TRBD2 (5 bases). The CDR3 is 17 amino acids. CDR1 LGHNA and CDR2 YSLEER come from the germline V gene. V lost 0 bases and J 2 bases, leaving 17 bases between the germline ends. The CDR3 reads CASSQESGGFGAYEQYF. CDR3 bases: TGCGCCAGCAGCCAAGAGTCAGGAGGTTTCGGGGCCTACGAGCAGTACTTC.

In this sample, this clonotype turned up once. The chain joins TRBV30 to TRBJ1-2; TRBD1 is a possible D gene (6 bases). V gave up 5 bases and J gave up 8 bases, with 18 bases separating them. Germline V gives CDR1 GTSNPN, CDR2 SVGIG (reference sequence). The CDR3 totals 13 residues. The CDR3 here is CAWYRDGKGGYTF. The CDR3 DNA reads TGTGCCTGGTACAGGGACGGAAAAGGGGGCTACACCTTC. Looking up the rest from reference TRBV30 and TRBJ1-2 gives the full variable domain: SQTIHQWPATLVQPVGSPLSLECTVEGTSNPNLYWYRQAAGRGLQLLFYSVGIGQISSEVPQNLSASRPQDRQFILSSKKLLLSDSGFYLCAWYRDGKGGYTFGSGTRLTVV.

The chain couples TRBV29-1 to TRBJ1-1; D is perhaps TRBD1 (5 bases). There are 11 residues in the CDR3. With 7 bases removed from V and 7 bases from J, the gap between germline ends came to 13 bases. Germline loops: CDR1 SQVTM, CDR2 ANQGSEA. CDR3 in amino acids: CSAKRDGEAFF. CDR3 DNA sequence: TGCAGCGCAAAGAGGGACGGTGAAGCTTTCTTT.

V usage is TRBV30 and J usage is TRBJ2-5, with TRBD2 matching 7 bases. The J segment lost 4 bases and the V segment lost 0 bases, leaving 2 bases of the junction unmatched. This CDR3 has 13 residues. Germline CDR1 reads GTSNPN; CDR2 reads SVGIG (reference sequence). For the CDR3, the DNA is TGTGCCTGGAGTGTAGCGGGGTCAGAGACCCAGTACTTC. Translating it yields CAWSVAGSETQYF.

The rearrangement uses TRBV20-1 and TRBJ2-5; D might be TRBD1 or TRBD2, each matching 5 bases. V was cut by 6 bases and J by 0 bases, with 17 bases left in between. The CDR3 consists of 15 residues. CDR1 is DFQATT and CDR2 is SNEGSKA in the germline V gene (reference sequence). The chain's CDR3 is CSAPSGWGNQETQYF. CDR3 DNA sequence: TGCAGTGCCCCGAGTGGGTGGGGGAACCAAGAGACCCAGTACTTC.

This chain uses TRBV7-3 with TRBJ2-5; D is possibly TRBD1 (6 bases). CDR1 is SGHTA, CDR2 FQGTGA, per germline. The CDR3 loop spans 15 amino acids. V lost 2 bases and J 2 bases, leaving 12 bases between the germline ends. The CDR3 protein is CASSLSIGTQETQYF. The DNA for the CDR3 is TGTGCCAGCAGCTTATCTATTGGGACACAAGAGACCCAGTACTTC.

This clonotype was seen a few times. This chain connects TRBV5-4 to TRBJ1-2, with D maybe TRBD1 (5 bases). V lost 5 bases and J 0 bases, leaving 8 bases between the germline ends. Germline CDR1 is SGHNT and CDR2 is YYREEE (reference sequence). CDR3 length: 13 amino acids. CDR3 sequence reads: CASSSTANYGYTF. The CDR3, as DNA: TGTGCCAGCAGTTCGACAGCTAACTATGGCTACACCTTC.

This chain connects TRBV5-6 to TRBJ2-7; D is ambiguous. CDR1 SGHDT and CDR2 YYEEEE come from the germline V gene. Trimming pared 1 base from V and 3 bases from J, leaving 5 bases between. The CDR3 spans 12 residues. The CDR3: CASSLWDYEQYF. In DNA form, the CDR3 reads TGTGCCAGCAGCTTGTGGGACTACGAGCAGTACTTC.

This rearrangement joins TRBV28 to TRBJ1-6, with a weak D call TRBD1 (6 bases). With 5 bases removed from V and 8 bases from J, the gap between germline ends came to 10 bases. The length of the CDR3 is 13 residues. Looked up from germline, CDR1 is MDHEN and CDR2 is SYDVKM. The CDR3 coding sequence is TGTGCCAGCAGTCTCAGGGGTGATTCACCCCTCCACTTT. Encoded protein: CASSLRGDSPLHF.

The chain's CDR3 is CSARVTSEAKNIQYF. The DNA of the CDR3 is TGCAGTGCTAGAGTTACTAGTGAGGCCAAAAACATTCAGTACTTC. The rearrangement links TRBV20-1 to TRBJ2-4; D might be TRBD2 (5 bases). Germline V gives CDR1 DFQATT, CDR2 SNEGSKA (reference sequence). CDR3 length: 15 amino acids. Trimming cost V 1 base and J 1 base, with 11 bases left between them.

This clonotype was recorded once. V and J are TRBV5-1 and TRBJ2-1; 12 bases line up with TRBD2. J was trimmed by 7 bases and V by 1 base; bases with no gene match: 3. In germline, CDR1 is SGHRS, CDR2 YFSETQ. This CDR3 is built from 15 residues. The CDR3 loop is CASSLLAGGDNEQFF. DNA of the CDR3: TGCGCCAGCAGCTTGCTAGCGGGGGGGGATAATGAGCAGTTCTTC.

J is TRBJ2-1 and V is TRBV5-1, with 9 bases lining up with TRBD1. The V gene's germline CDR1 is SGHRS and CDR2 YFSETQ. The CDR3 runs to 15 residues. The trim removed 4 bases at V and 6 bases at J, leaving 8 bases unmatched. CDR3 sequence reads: CASSDQAGQGNEQFF. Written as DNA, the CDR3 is TGCGCCAGCAGCGACCAAGCGGGACAGGGCAATGAGCAGTTCTTC.

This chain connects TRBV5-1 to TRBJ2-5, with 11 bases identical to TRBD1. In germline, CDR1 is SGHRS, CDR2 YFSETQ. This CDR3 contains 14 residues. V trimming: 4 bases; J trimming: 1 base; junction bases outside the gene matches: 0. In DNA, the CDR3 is TGCGCCAGCAGCGGACAGGGGGCCCAAGAGACCCAGTACTTC. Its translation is CASSGQGAQETQYF.

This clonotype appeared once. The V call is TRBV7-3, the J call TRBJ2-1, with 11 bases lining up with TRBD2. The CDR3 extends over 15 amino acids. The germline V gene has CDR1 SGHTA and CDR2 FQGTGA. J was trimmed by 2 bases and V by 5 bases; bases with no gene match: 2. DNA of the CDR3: TGTGCCAGCAGCCTTAGCGGGGGGGCCTACAATGAGCAGTTCTTC. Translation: CASSLSGGAYNEQFF.

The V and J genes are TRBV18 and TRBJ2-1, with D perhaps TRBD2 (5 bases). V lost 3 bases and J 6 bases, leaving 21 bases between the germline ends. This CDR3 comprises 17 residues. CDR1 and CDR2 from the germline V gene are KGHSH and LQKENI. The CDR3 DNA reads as TGTGCCAGCTCACCGGATGTAGCGTCTCAATACATCAATGAGCAGTTCTTC. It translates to CASSPDVASQYINEQFF.

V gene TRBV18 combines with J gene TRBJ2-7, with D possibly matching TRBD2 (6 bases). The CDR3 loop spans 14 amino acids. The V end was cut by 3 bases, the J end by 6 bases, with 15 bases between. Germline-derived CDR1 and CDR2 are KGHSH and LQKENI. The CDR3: CASSPVTGGAEQYF. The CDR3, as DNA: TGTGCCAGCTCACCCGTCACCGGCGGGGCCGAGCAGTACTTC.

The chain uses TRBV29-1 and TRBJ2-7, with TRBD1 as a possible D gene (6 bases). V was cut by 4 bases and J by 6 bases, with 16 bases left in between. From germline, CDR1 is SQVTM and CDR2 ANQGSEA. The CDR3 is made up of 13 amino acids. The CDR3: CSVGGQVDGEQYF. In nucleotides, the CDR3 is TGCAGCGTTGGGGGGCAGGTCGATGGCGAGCAGTACTTC.

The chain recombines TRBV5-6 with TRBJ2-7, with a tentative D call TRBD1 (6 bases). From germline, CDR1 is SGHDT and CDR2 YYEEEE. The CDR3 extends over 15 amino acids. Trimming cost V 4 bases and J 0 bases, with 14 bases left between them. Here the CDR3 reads CASSLVQGHSYEQYF. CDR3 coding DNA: TGTGCCAGCAGCCTTGTTCAGGGGCACTCCTACGAGCAGTACTTC.

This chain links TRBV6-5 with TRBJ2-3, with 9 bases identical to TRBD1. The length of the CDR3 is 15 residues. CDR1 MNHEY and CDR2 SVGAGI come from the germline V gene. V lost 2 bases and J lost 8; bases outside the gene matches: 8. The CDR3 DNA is TGTGCCAGCAGTTACGTCGGACAGGGGAGTGGTACGCAGTATTTT. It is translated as CASSYVGQGSGTQYF.

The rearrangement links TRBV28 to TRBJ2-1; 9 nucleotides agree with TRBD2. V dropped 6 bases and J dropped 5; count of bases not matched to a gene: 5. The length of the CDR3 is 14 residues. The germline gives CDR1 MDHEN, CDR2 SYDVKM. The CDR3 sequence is CASRKSGGNNEQFF. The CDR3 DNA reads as TGTGCCAGCAGAAAAAGCGGGGGGAACAATGAGCAGTTCTTC.

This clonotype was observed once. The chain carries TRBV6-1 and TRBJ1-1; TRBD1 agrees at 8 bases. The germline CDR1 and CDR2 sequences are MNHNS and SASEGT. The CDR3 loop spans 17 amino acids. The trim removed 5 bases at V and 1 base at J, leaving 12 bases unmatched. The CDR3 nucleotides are TGTGCCAGCAGTAATTACCCTGGACAGGGAAGGAACACTGAAGCTTTCTTT. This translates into CASSNYPGQGRNTEAFF.

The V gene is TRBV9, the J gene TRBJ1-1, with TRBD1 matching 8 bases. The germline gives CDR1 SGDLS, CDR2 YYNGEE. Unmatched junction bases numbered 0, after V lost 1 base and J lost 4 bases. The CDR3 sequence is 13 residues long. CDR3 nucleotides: TGTGCCAGCAGCGTACAGGGGGCCACTGAAGCTTTCTTT. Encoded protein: CASSVQGATEAFF.

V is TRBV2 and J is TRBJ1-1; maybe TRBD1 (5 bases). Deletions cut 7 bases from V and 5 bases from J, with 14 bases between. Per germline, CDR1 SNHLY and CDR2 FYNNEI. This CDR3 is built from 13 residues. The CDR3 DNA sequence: TGTGCCAGCATTCGTCTGGAGGGGACTGAAGCTTTCTTT. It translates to CASIRLEGTEAFF.

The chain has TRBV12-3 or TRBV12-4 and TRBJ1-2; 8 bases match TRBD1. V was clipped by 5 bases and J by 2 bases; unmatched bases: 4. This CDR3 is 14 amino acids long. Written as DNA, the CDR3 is TGTGCCAGCAGTCCGACAGGGGTCAACTATGGCTACACCTTC. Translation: CASSPTGVNYGYTF.

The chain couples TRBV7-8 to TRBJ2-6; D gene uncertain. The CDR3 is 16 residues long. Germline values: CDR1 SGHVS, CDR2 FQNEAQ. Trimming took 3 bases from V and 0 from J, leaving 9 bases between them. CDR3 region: CASSLVSVSGANVLTF. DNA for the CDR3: TGTGCCAGCAGCTTGGTCAGTGTCTCTGGGGCCAACGTCCTGACTTTC. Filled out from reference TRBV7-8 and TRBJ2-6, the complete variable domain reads GAGVSQSPRYKVAKRGQDVALRCDPISGHVSLFWYQQALGQGPEFLTYFQNEAQLDKSGLPSDRFFAERPEGSVSTLKIQRTQQEDSAVYLCASSLVSVSGANVLTFGAGSRLTVL.

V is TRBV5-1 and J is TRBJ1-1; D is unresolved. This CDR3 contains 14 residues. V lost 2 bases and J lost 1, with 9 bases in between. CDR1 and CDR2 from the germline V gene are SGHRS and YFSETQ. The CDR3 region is CASSFGKENTEAFF. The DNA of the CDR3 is TGCGCCAGCAGCTTTGGTAAGGAGAACACTGAAGCTTTCTTT.

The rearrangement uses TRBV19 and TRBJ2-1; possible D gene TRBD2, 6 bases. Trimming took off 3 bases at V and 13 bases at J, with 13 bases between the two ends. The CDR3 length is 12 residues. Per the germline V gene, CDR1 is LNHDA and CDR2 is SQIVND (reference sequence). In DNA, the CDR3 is TGTGCCAGTAGTATCCTTGCGGGATCCCAGTTCTTC. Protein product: CASSILAGSQFF.